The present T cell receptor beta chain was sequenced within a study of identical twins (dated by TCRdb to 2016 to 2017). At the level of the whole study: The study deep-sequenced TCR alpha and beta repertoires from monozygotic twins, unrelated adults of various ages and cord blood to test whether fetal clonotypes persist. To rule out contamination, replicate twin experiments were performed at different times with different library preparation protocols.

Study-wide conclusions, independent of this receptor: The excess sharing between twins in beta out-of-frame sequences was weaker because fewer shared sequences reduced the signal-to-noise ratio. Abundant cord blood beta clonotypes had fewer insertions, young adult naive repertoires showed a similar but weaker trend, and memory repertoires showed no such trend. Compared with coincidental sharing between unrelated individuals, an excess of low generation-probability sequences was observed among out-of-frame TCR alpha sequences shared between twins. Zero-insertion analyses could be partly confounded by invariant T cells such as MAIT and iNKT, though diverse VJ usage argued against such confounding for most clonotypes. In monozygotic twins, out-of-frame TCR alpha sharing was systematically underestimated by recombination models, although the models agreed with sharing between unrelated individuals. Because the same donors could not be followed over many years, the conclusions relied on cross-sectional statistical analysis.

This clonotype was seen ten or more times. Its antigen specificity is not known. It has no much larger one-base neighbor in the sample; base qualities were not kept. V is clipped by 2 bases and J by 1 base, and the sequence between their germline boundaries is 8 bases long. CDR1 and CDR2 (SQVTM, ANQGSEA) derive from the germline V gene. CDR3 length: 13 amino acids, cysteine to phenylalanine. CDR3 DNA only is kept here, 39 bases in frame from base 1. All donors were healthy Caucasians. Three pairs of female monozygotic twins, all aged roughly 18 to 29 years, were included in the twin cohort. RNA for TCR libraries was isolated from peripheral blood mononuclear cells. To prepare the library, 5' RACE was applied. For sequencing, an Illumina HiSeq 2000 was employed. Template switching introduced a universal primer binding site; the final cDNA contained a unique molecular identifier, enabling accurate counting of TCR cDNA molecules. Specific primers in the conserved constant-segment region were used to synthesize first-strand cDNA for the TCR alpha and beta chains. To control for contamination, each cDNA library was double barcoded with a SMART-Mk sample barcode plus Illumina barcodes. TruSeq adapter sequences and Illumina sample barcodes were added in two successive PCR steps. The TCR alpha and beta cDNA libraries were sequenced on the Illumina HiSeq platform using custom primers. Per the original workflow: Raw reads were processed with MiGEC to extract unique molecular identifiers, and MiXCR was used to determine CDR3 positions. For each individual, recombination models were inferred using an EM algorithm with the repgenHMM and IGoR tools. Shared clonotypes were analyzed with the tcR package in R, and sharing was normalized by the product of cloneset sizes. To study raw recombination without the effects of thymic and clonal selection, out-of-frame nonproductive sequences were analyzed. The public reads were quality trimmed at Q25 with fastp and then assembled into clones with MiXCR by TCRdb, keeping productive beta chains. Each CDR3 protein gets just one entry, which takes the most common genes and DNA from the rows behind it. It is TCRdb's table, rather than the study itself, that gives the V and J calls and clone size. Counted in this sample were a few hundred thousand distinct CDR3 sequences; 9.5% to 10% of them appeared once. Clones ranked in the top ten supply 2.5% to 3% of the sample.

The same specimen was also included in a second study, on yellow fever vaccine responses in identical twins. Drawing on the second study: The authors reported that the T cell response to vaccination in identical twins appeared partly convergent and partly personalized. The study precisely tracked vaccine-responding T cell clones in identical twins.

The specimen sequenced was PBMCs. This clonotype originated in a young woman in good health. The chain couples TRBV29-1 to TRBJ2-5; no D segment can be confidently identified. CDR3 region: CSVESPVQETQYF. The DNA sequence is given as TGCAGCGTTGAATCGCCGGTCCAAGAGACCCAGTACTTC.